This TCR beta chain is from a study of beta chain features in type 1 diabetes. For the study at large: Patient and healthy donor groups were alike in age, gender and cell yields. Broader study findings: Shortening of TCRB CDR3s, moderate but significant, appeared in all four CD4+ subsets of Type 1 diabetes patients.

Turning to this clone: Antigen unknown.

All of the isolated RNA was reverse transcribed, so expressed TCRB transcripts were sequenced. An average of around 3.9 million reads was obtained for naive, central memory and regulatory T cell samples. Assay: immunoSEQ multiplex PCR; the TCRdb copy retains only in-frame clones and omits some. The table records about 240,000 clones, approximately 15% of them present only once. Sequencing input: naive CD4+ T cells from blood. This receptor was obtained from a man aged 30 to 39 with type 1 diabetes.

CDR3 sequence reads: CASTPSPRRTYEQYF. The CDR3 region has the DNA TGTGCCAGCACACCTTCACCGAGGCGGACCTACGAGCAGTACTTC. The genes are TRBV7-6 and TRBJ2-7; D remains unclear. Germline lookup yields CDR1 SGHVS and CDR2 FNYEAQ. The CDR3 is 15 residues long. V was pared by 7 bases and J by 2 bases, with 18 bases between. Full variable domain (remainder filled in from reference TRBV7-6 and TRBJ2-7): GAGVSQSPRYKVTKRGQDVALRCDPISGHVSLYWYRQALGQGPEFLTYFNYEAQQDKSGLPNDRFSAERPEGSISTLTIQRTEQRDSAMYRCASTPSPRRTYEQYFGPGTRLTVT.